Listed below are T cell receptor beta chains from one sample, sequenced in a study of shared clonotypes between healthy human individuals. Only in-frame clones appear in the TCRdb table, and some are missing; sequencing was by immunoSEQ multiplex PCR. The sample lists roughly 2.5 million clones, 85% to 95% occurring once. Sample: naive CD4+ T cells sorted from blood. Every receptor here comes from a man aged 18 to 35 in good health. Both conserved end residues are part of each CDR3. The D gene is left open where the match is weak. A clone size is listed for some rows: how often the clone was seen (once, few, many), or a class if it is expanded.

d_gene | j_gene | v_gene | abundance | CDR3aa | CDR3nt
. | TRBJ1-1 | TRBV7-2 | . | CASSWNSDTEAFF | TGTGCCAGCAGTTGGAATTCCGACACTGAAGCTTTCTTT
TRBD1 | TRBJ1-1 | TRBV5-1 | . | CASSLQGAYTEAFF | TGCGCCAGCAGCTTACAGGGGGCGTACACTGAAGCTTTCTTT
. | TRBJ2-4 | TRBV5-4 | . | CASRPGGAKNIQYF | TGTGCCAGCCGCCCAGGGGGGGCCAAAAACATTCAGTACTTC
TRBD2 | TRBJ2-1 | TRBV7-2 | once | CASSSSGGRLYNEQFF | TGTGCCAGCAGTTCTAGCGGGGGGCGTCTTTACAATGAGCAGTTCTTC
. | TRBJ2-3 | TRBV27 | . | CASGKPGITDTQYF | TGTGCCAGCGGAAAGCCAGGCATCACAGATACGCAGTATTTT
. | TRBJ1-1 | TRBV21-1 | . | CASSPGGAMNTEAFF | TGTGCCAGCAGCCCGGGAGGGGCCATGAACACTGAAGCTTTCTTT
. | TRBJ2-5 | TRBV7-9 | . | CASSLDGKDAETQYF | TGTGCCAGCAGCTTAGACGGGAAGGATGCAGAGACCCAGTACTTC
TRBD2 | TRBJ2-5 | TRBV9 | . | CASSVGLAGLETQYF | TGTGCCAGCAGCGTTGGACTAGCGGGGTTAGAGACCCAGTACTTC
. | TRBJ1-2 | TRBV5-1 | once | CASSLAAGAADYGYTF | TGCGCCAGCAGCTTGGCCGCAGGGGCGGCTGACTATGGCTACACCTTC
. | TRBJ2-6 | TRBV29-1 | . | CSVPVQVSGANVLTF | TGCAGCGTTCCAGTTCAGGTCTCTGGGGCCAACGTCCTGACTTTC
TRBD1 | TRBJ2-2 | TRBV19 | once | CASSPGRRTGTTGELFF | TGTGCCAGTAGTCCCGGGCGGCGGACAGGGACCACCGGGGAGCTGTTTTTT
. | TRBJ2-2 | TRBV4-3 | . | CASSQLTYEGTGELFF | TGCGCCAGCAGCCAACTTACCTACGAAGGTACCGGGGAGCTGTTTTTT
. | TRBJ2-7 | TRBV18 | . | CASSPTSSYEQYF | TGTGCCAGCTCACCCACAAGCTCCTACGAGCAGTACTTC
. | TRBJ1-3 | TRBV7-9 | . | CASSLSSQAGSGNTIYF | TGTGCCAGCAGCTTAAGTTCCCAGGCCGGATCTGGAAACACCATATATTTT
. | TRBJ2-5 | TRBV10-3 | . | CAISLGSQETQYF | TGTGCCATCAGTCTCGGCTCCCAAGAGACCCAGTACTTC
. | TRBJ2-7 | TRBV6-1 | . | CASSELGQGLDEQYF | TGTGCCAGCAGTGAATTGGGTCAGGGCCTTGACGAGCAGTACTTC
. | TRBJ2-7 | TRBV14 | . | CASSQEGGVFVYEQYF | TGTGCCAGCAGCCAAGAAGGCGGGGTCTTCGTTTACGAGCAGTACTTC
TRBD1 | TRBJ1-1 | TRBV4-1 | . | CASSHPGGPEAFF | TGCGCCAGCAGCCACCCAGGGGGACCTGAAGCTTTCTTT
TRBD2 | TRBJ2-1 | TRBV11-3 | . | CASSQGGTSGPNEQFF | TGTGCCAGCAGCCAGGGTGGGACTAGCGGCCCTAATGAGCAGTTCTTC
. | TRBJ2-2 | TRBV10-3 | . | CAISDTGNTGELFF | TGTGCCATCAGTGATACGGGGAACACCGGGGAGCTGTTTTTT
. | TRBJ2-7 | TRBV10-3 | . | CAISARTSYEQYF | TGTGCCATCAGTGCCAGGACCTCCTACGAGCAGTACTTC
. | TRBJ2-7 | TRBV25-1 | . | CASSDSRTAITYEQYF | TGTGCCAGCAGTGATAGTAGGACAGCTATAACCTACGAGCAGTACTTC
TRBD1 | TRBJ2-1 | TRBV14 | . | CASSHRTGGRDEQFF | TGTGCCAGCAGCCACCGGACAGGGGGCAGGGATGAGCAGTTCTTC
TRBD2 | TRBJ2-1 | TRBV15 | . | CATSILLAGVTYNEQFF | TGTGCCACCAGCATTCTACTAGCGGGGGTTACCTACAATGAGCAGTTCTTC